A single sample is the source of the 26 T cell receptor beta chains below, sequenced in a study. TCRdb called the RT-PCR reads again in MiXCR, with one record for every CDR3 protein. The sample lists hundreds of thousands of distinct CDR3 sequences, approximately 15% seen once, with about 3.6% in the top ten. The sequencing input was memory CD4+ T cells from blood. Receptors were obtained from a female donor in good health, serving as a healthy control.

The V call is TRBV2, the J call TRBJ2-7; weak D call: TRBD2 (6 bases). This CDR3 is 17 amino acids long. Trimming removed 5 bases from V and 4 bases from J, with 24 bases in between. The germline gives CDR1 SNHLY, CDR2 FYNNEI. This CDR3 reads CASSTRPGTLSNYEQYF. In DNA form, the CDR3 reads TGTGCCAGCAGTACACGACCCGGGACTCTCTCCAATTACGAGCAGTACTTC.

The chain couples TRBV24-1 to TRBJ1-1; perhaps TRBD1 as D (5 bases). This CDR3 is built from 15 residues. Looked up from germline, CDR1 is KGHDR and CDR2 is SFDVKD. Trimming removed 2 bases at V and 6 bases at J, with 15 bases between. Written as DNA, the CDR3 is TGTGCCACCAGTGATTCTCAGGGCCAGAGTCCTGAAGCTTTCTTT. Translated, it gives CATSDSQGQSPEAFF.

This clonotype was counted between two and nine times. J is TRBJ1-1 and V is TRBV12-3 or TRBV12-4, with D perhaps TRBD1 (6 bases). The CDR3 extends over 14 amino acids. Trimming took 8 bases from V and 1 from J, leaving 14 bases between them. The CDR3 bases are TGTGCCAGCGATCAGGGGCCAGGGAACACTGAAGCTTTCTTT. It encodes CASDQGPGNTEAFF.

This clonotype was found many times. CDR3 sequence: CSATGGRSSYNEQFF. The CDR3 nucleotides are TGCAGTGCGACGGGGGGTCGGAGCTCCTACAATGAGCAGTTCTTC. The chain carries TRBV20-1 and TRBJ2-1; 7 bases fit TRBD2. Germline trimming cut 6 bases from V and 0 bases from J; bases unmatched to any gene: 8. This CDR3 has 15 amino acids. Germline CDR1 is DFQATT and CDR2 is SNEGSKA (reference sequence).

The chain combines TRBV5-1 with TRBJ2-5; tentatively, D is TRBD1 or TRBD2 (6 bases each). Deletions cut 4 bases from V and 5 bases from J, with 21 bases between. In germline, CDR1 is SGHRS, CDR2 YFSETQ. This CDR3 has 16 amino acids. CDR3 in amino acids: CASSPGRGVGGETQYF. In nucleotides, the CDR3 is TGCGCCAGCAGCCCCGGTAGGGGGGTAGGTGGCGAGACCCAGTACTTC.

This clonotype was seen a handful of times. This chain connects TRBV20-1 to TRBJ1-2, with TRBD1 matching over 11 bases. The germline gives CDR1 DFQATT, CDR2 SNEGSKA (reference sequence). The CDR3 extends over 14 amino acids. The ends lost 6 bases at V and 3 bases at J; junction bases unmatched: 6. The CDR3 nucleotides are TGCAGTGCCACCAGGACAGGGGGCGACTATGGCTACACCTTC. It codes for CSATRTGGDYGYTF.

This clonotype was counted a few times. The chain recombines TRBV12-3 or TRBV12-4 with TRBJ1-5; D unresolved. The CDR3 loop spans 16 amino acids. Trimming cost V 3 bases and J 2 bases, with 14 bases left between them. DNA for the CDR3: TGTGCCAGCAGTTTGAGGCCCCCCGGGGGCAATCAGCCCCAGCATTTT. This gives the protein CASSLRPPGGNQPQHF.

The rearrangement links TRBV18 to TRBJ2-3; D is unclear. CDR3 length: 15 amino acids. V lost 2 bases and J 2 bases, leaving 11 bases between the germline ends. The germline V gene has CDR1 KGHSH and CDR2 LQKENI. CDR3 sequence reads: CASSPRSTHTDTQYF. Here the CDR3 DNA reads TGTGCCAGCTCACCAAGATCCACTCACACAGATACGCAGTATTTT.

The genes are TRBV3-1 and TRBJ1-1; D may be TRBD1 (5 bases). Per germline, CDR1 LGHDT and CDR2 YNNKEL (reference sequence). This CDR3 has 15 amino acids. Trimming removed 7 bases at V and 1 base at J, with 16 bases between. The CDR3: CASIPKGRANTEAFF. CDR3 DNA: TGTGCCAGCATCCCAAAGGGCAGGGCGAACACTGAAGCTTTCTTT.

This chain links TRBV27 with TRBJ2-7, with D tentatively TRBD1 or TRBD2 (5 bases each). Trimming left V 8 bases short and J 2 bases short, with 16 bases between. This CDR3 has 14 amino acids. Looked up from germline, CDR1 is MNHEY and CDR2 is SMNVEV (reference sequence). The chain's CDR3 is CASGSAGAPYEQYF. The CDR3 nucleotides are TGTGCCAGCGGTTCGGCCGGGGCTCCCTACGAGCAGTACTTC.

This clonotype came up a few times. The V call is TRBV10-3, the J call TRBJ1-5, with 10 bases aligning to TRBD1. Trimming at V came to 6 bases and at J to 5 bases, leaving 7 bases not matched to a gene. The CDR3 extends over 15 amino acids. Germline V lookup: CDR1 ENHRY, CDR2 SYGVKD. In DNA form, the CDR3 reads TGTGCCATCAGCGTGGATGGGACAGGGGATCAGCCCCAGCATTTT. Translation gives CAISVDGTGDQPQHF.

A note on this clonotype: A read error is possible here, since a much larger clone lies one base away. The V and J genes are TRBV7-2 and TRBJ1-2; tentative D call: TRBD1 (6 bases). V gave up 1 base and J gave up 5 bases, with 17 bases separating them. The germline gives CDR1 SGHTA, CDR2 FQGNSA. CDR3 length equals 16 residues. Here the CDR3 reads CASSLDPQGLGYGYTF. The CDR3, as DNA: TGTGCCAGCAGCTTAGACCCTCAGGGGCTGGGGTATGGCTACACCTTC. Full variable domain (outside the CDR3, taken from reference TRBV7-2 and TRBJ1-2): GAGVSQSPSNKVTEKGKDVELRCDPISGHTALYWYRQSLGQGLEFLIYFQGNSAPDKSGLPSDRFSAERTGGSVSTLTIQRTQQEDSAVYLCASSLDPQGLGYGYTFGSGTRLTVV.

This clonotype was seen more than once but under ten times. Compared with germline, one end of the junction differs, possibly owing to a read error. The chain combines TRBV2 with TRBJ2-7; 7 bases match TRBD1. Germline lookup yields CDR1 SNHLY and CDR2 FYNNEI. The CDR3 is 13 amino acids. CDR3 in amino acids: CASREGTAYEQYF. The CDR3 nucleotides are TGTGCCAGCAGAGAAGGGACAGCCTACGAGCAGTACTTC.

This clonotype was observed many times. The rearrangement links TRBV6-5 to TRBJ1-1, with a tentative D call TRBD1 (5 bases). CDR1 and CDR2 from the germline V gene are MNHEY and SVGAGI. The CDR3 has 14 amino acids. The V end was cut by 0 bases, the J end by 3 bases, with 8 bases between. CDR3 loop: CASSYSAGHTEAFF. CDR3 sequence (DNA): TGTGCCAGCAGTTACTCTGCGGGGCACACTGAAGCTTTCTTT.

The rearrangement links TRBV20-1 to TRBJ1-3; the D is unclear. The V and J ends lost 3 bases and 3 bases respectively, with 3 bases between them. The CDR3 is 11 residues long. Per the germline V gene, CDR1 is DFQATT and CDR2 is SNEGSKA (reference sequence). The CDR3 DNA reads TGCAGTGCTAGTCTTGGAAACACCATATATTTT. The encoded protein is CSASLGNTIYF.

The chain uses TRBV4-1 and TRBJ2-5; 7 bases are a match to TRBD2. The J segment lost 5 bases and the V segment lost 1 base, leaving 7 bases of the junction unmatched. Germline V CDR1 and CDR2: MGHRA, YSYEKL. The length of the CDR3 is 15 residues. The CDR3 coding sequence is TGCGCCAGCAGCCAAGTCCTAGCGGAAGGGGAGACCCAGTACTTC. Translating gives CASSQVLAEGETQYF.

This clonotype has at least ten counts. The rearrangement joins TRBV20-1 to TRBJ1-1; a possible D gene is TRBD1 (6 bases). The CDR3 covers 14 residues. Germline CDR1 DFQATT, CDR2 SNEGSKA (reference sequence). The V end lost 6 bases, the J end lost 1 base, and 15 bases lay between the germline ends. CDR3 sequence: CSATGLQGNTEAFF. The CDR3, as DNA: TGCAGTGCAACAGGGTTACAAGGGAACACTGAAGCTTTCTTT.

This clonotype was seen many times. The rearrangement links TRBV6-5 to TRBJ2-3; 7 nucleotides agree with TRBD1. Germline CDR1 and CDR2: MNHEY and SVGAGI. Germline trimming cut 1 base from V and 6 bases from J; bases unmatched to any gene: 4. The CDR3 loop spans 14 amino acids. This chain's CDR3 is CASSYLGGADTQYF. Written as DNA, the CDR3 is TGTGCCAGCAGTTACTTAGGGGGCGCGGATACGCAGTATTTT.

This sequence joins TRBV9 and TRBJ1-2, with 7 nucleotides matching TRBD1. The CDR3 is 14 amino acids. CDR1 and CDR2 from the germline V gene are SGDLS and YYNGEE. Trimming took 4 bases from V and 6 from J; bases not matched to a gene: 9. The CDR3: CASSFLDRADGYTF. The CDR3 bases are TGTGCCAGCAGCTTTCTCGACAGGGCGGATGGCTACACCTTC.

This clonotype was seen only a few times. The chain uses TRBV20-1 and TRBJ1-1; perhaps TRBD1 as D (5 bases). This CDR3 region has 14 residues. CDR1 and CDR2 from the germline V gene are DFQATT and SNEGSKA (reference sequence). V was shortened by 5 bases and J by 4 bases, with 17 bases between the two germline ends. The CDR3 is CSAVAGGGGTEAFF. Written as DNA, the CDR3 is TGCAGTGCTGTCGCCGGGGGGGGGGGCACTGAAGCTTTCTTT.

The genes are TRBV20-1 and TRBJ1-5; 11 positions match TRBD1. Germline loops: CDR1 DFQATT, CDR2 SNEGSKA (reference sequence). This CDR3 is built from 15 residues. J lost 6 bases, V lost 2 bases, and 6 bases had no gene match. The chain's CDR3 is CSARSPGQGGQPQHF. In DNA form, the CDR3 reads TGCAGTGCTAGATCCCCGGGACAGGGGGGTCAGCCCCAGCATTTT.

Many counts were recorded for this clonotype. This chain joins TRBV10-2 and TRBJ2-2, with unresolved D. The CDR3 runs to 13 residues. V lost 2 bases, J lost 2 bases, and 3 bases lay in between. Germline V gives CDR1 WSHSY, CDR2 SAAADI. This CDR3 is CASSEINTGELFF. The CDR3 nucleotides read TGCGCCAGCAGTGAGATAAACACCGGGGAGCTGTTTTTT.

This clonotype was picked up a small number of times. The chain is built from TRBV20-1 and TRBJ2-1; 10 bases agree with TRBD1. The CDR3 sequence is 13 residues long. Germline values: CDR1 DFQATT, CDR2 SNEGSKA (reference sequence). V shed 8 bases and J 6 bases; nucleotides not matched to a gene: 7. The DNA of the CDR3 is TGCAGTACCCCGGGACAGGGGTTCAATGAGCAGTTCTTC. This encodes CSTPGQGFNEQFF.

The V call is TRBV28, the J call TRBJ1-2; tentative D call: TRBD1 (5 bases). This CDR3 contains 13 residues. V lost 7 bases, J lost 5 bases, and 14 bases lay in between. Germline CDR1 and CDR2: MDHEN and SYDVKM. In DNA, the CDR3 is TGTGCCAGCACTGGGGGGTCACCTTATGGCTACACCTTC. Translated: CASTGGSPYGYTF.

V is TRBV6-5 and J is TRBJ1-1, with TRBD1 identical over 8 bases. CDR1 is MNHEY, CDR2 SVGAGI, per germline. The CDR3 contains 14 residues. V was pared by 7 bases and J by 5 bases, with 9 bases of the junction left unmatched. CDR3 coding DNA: TGTGCCAGCAACGTCGGACAGGGTGGAACTGAAGCTTTCTTT. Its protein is CASNVGQGGTEAFF.

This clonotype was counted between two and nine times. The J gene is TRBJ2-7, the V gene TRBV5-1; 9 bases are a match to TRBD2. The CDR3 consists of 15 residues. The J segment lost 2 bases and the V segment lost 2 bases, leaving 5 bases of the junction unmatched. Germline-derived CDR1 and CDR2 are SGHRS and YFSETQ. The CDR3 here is CASSFALAGTYEQYF. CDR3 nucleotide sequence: TGCGCCAGCAGCTTCGCACTAGCGGGTACCTACGAGCAGTACTTC.